Here is one T cell receptor (beta chain) with its context. In the authors' workflow: It was from reference gene primer amplification that nucleated cell counts were estimated. Sequenced by immunoSEQ multiplex PCR; TCRdb stores in-frame clones only, minus some. V and J calls and clone size follow that table, whereas D and trimming were derived from the DNA. Of some 100,000 clones listed, roughly 86% are singletons. The CDR3 length is 13 residues. The ends were cut back, 3 bases at V and 2 bases at J, with 7 bases in the middle. Looked up from germline, CDR1 is LGHDT and CDR2 is YNNKEL (reference sequence). These data are taken from a study of blood T cell repertoires in COVID-19. Looking at the study overall: Sources were T cells, B-cell-depleted T cells, or PBMCs; the material itself was cDNA or gDNA.

The TCR comes from a woman in her fifties or sixties with acute or convalescent COVID-19. This chain uses TRBV3-1 (or the pseudogene TRBV3-2) with TRBJ2-5, with a possible D match to TRBD2 (6 bases). Sample: peripheral blood. The CDR3 reads CASSQGRQETQYF. The DNA of the CDR3 is TGTGCCAGCAGCCAGGGGAGGCAAGAGACCCAGTACTTC.